This T cell receptor (beta chain) originates from a study of regulatory and conventional T cells in RAG deficiency. Regulatory T cells were sorted from blood as CD4+ CD25-high CD127-low cells. The data were produced by immunoSEQ multiplex PCR, yet TCRdb's version contains in-frame clones alone and is incomplete. The sample lists several thousand clones, roughly 92% seen once, with approximately 1.4% in the top ten. General study findings and limits: Omenn syndrome and CID/AS patients had 80 to 100-fold fewer unique Treg TCR beta sequences, versus around 9.8-fold elsewhere. Omenn patients showed >75% Treg-Tconv overlap and shorter CDR3 lengths.

Comments on this clone: Its antigen is currently unknown.

Germline loops: CDR1 SGHTA, CDR2 FQGNSA. This CDR3 comprises 17 residues. The V and J ends lost 5 bases and 0 bases, in that order; junction bases with no gene match: 4. This sample also belongs to another study, concerning regulatory T cells. That source adds: The PCR used 52 TRBV and 13 TRBJ primers.

The sample comprised CD127- CD25+ CD4+ Tregs sorted from blood. The genes are TRBV7-2 and TRBJ1-6; 10 bases agree with TRBD1. This sequence originates from a human donor in good health. The CDR3 spells CASSRQGAGSYNSPLHF. The CDR3 coding sequence is TGTGCCAGCAGCAGACAGGGGGCGGGCTCCTATAATTCACCCCTCCACTTT. Combining the CDR3 with reference TRBV7-2 and TRBJ1-6 gives the whole variable domain GAGVSQSPSNKVTEKGKDVELRCDPISGHTALYWYRQSLGQGLEFLIYFQGNSAPDKSGLPSDRFSAERTGGSVSTLTIQRTQQEDSAVYLCASSRQGAGSYNSPLHFGNGTRLTVT.